This paragraph reports one T cell receptor beta chain. The sample originates from a study of cytomegalovirus exposure and HLA in healthy donors. The PCR made use of 60 Vbeta and 13 Jbeta primers. Using immunoSEQ multiplex PCR, the repertoire was profiled, and TCRdb retains in-frame clones only, with some absent. Of around 250,000 clones in the sample, 81% were seen once. The TCR was taken from a woman aged 55-69 years in good health and CMV-seropositive. The sample was PBMCs.

CDR3 loop: CASSPGSMYEQYF. The CDR3 DNA reads as TGTGCCAGCTCACCAGGTAGTATGTACGAGCAGTACTTC. The rearrangement links TRBV18 to TRBJ2-7; D is unresolved. Per the germline V gene, CDR1 is KGHSH and CDR2 is LQKENI. Trimming cost V 2 bases and J 4 bases, with 9 bases left between them. There are 13 residues in the CDR3.